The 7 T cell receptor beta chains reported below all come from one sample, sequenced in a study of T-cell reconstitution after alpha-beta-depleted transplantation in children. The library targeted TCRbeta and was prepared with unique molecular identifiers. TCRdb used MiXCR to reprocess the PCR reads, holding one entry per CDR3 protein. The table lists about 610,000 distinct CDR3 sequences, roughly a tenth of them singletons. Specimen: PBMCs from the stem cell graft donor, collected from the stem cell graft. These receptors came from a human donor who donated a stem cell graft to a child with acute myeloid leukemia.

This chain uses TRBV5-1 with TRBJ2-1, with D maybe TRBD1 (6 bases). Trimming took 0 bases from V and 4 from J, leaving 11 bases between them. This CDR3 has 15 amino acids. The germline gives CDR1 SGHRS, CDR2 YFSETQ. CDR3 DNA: TGCGCCAGCAGCTTGGCCGGACAGATATACAATGAGCAGTTCTTC. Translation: CASSLAGQIYNEQFF.

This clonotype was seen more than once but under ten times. CDR3: CASSSPARYYEQYF. DNA of the CDR3: TGTGCCAGCAGTTCGCCGGCACGATACTACGAGCAGTACTTC. V usage is TRBV11-1 and J usage is TRBJ2-7; D is ambiguous. V lost 6 bases and J lost 3, with 15 bases in between. The CDR3 consists of 14 residues. The V gene's germline CDR1 is SGHAT and CDR2 FQDESV (reference sequence). Together with reference TRBV11-1 and TRBJ2-7, the CDR3 gives the full variable domain: EAEVAQSPRYKITEKSQAVAFWCDPISGHATLYWYRQILGQGPELLVQFQDESVVDDSQLPKDRFSAERLKGVDSTLKIQPAELGDSAMYLCASSSPARYYEQYFGPGTRLTVT.

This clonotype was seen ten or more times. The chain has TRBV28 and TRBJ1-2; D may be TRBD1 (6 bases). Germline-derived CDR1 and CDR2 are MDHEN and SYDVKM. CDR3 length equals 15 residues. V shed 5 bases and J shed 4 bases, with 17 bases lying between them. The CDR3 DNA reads TGTGCCAGCAGTCCGCGTACCAGACAGGCCTATGGCTACACCTTC. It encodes CASSPRTRQAYGYTF.

The CDR3 nucleotides are TGCAGGGGGGGGAACGGGCCAAAAGAGACCCAGTACTTC. This translates into CRGGNGPKETQYF. This rearrangement joins TRBV20-1 to TRBJ2-5; 7 nucleotides align to TRBD2. The CDR3 runs to 13 residues. Germline assignment: CDR1 DFQATT and CDR2 SNEGSKA (reference sequence).

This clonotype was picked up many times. CDR3 sequence reads: CSVERTGVKTQYF. In DNA form, the CDR3 reads TGCAGCGTTGAAAGGACAGGGGTAAAGACCCAGTACTTC. This chain uses TRBV29-1 with TRBJ2-5; 9 positions match TRBD1. The germline V gene encodes CDR1 SQVTM and CDR2 ANQGSEA. This CDR3 is built from 13 residues. With 2 bases clipped from V and 6 bases from J, the junction kept 4 bases outside the gene matches.

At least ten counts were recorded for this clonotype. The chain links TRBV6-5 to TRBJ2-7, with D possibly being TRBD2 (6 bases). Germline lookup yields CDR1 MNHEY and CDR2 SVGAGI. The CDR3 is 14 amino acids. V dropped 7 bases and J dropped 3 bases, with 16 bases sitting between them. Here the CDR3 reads CASNRAGTGYEQYF. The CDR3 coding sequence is TGTGCCAGCAACCGAGCGGGTACCGGCTACGAGCAGTACTTC.

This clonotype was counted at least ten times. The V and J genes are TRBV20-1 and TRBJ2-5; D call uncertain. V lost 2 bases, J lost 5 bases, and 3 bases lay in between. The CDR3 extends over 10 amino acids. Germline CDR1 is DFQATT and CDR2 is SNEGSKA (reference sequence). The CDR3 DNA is TGCAGTGCTAGAAAGGAGACCCAGTACTTC. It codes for CSARKETQYF.